Listed below are T cell receptor beta chains from one sample, sequenced in a study of preoperative IRX-2 immunotherapy in early breast cancer. The assay was immunoSEQ multiplex PCR, and TCRdb's table has in-frame clones only and misses some. Of around 60,000 clones in the sample, around 94% were seen once. The biological material was taken from a patient treated with IRX-2 immunotherapy. The receptors derive from a human donor with breast cancer. CDR3s include the opening cysteine and the closing phenylalanine or tryptophan. D genes are given only for firm matches. The size of a clone is reported for some rows only, either as once, few or many, or as a class for expanded clones.

V gene: TRBV9; J gene: TRBJ2-7; D gene: TRBD1; clone size: NA; CDR3 protein: CASSLHGDRSYEQYF; CDR3 DNA: TGTGCCAGCAGCCTCCACGGGGACAGGTCCTACGAGCAGTACTTC
V gene: TRBV18; J gene: TRBJ2-4; D gene: TRBD2; clone size: NA; CDR3 protein: CASSPPASGSYIQYF; CDR3 DNA: TGTGCCAGCTCACCACCGGCTAGCGGGAGTTACATTCAGTACTTC
V gene: TRBV28; J gene: TRBJ1-1; D gene: NA; clone size: NA; CDR3 protein: CASSSAGVRSDGTEAFF; CDR3 DNA: TGTGCCAGCAGTTCAGCAGGGGTTAGATCGGATGGGACTGAAGCTTTCTTT
V gene: TRBV14; J gene: TRBJ2-2; D gene: NA; clone size: NA; CDR3 protein: CASSQASTGELFF; CDR3 DNA: TGTGCCAGCAGCCAGGCTAGCACCGGGGAGCTGTTTTTT
V gene: TRBV28; J gene: TRBJ2-3; D gene: NA; clone size: NA; CDR3 protein: CASSPAGTDTQYF; CDR3 DNA: TGTGCCAGCAGTCCCGCAGGGACGGATACGCAGTATTTT
V gene: TRBV6-5; J gene: TRBJ2-7; D gene: TRBD1; clone size: NA; CDR3 protein: CASTTGTGRGEQYF; CDR3 DNA: TGTGCCAGCACTACCGGGACAGGGAGGGGCGAGCAGTACTTC
V gene: TRBV7-2; J gene: TRBJ2-7; D gene: TRBD2; clone size: NA; CDR3 protein: CASRRTSGDSSYEQYF; CDR3 DNA: TGTGCCAGCAGGCGAACTAGCGGGGATAGCTCCTACGAGCAGTACTTC
V gene: TRBV21-1; J gene: TRBJ1-1; D gene: NA; clone size: NA; CDR3 protein: CASSADRGHPEAFF; CDR3 DNA: TGTGCCAGCAGCGCCGACAGGGGGCATCCTGAAGCTTTCTTT
V gene: TRBV6-5; J gene: TRBJ1-2; D gene: NA; clone size: NA; CDR3 protein: CASRTSRLLNYGYTF; CDR3 DNA: TGTGCCAGCAGGACTTCCAGACTCCTGAACTATGGCTACACCTTC
V gene: TRBV6-5; J gene: TRBJ1-3; D gene: NA; clone size: NA; CDR3 protein: CASSYSGRSGNTIYF; CDR3 DNA: TGTGCCAGCAGTTATTCGGGCAGATCTGGAAACACCATATATTTT
V gene: TRBV30; J gene: TRBJ1-6; D gene: NA; clone size: NA; CDR3 protein: CAWRRYGPAQGRNSPLHF; CDR3 DNA: TGTGCCTGGAGAAGGTACGGTCCCGCACAGGGAAGAAATTCACCCCTCCACTTT
V gene: TRBV19; J gene: TRBJ2-2; D gene: NA; clone size: NA; CDR3 protein: CASSISGTTTGELFF; CDR3 DNA: TGTGCCAGTAGTATATCCGGGACAACCACCGGGGAGCTGTTTTTT
V gene: TRBV5-1; J gene: TRBJ1-1; D gene: NA; clone size: NA; CDR3 protein: CASSLDVAGNTEAFF; CDR3 DNA: TGCGCCAGCAGCTTGGACGTGGCGGGGAACACTGAAGCTTTCTTT
V gene: TRBV7-3; J gene: TRBJ2-3; D gene: NA; clone size: NA; CDR3 protein: CASSLVGDTQYF; CDR3 DNA: TGTGCCAGCAGCTTAGTGGGAGATACGCAGTATTTT
V gene: TRBV15; J gene: TRBJ2-4; D gene: NA; clone size: once; CDR3 protein: CATSRNSANIQYF; CDR3 DNA: TGTGCCACCAGCAGAAATTCCGCAAACATTCAGTACTTC
V gene: TRBV7-9; J gene: TRBJ2-7; D gene: NA; clone size: NA; CDR3 protein: CASSLTTEGLEQYF; CDR3 DNA: TGTGCCAGCAGCTTGACGACAGAGGGATTGGAGCAGTACTTC
V gene: TRBV14; J gene: TRBJ2-1; D gene: NA; clone size: medium-sized; CDR3 protein: CASGPVDEQFF; CDR3 DNA: TGTGCCTCTGGTCCCGTGGATGAGCAGTTCTTC
V gene: TRBV12-5; J gene: TRBJ2-5; D gene: TRBD2; clone size: NA; CDR3 protein: CASGPAASGQETQYF; CDR3 DNA: TGTGCTAGTGGCCCTGCGGCTAGCGGCCAAGAGACCCAGTACTTC
V gene: TRBV7-3; J gene: TRBJ2-1; D gene: TRBD2; clone size: NA; CDR3 protein: CASSMGLAGEPYNEQFF; CDR3 DNA: TGTGCCAGCAGCATGGGACTAGCGGGAGAACCCTACAATGAGCAGTTCTTC
V gene: TRBV7-2; J gene: TRBJ1-2; D gene: NA; clone size: NA; CDR3 protein: CASSLALFAYHGYTF; CDR3 DNA: TGTGCCAGCAGCTTAGCCCTATTCGCGTACCATGGCTACACCTTC
V gene: TRBV18; J gene: TRBJ2-1; D gene: TRBD2; clone size: NA; CDR3 protein: CASSPPGSGSRFF; CDR3 DNA: TGTGCCAGCTCACCACCAGGAAGCGGGAGTCGGTTCTTC
V gene: TRBV9; J gene: TRBJ2-7; D gene: TRBD1; clone size: once; CDR3 protein: CASSVRTGDDEQYF; CDR3 DNA: TGTGCCAGCAGCGTCAGGACAGGGGACGACGAGCAGTACTTC
V gene: TRBV2; J gene: TRBJ2-6; D gene: TRBD2; clone size: NA; CDR3 protein: CASSSGLAGANVLTF; CDR3 DNA: TGTGCCAGCAGTTCGGGACTAGCGGGGGCCAACGTCCTGACTTTC
V gene: TRBV11-3; J gene: TRBJ2-7; D gene: NA; clone size: NA; CDR3 protein: CASSIGTTEQYF; CDR3 DNA: TGTGCCAGCAGCATCGGGACAACCGAGCAGTACTTC
V gene: TRBV11-1; J gene: TRBJ1-2; D gene: NA; clone size: NA; CDR3 protein: CASSRRVNYGYTF; CDR3 DNA: TGTGCCAGCAGCCGCAGGGTTAACTATGGCTACACCTTC
V gene: TRBV28; J gene: TRBJ2-1; D gene: NA; clone size: NA; CDR3 protein: CASSPQEYVLGSEQFF; CDR3 DNA: TGTGCCAGCAGTCCACAAGAGTATGTTCTCGGTTCTGAGCAGTTCTTC
V gene: TRBV4-1; J gene: TRBJ1-3; D gene: TRBD1; clone size: NA; CDR3 protein: CASSQGTGMYGNTIYF; CDR3 DNA: TGCGCCAGCAGCCAAGGGACAGGGATGTATGGAAACACCATATATTTT
V gene: TRBV11-2; J gene: TRBJ2-3; D gene: TRBD2; clone size: NA; CDR3 protein: CASSLAGTSAYTDTQYF; CDR3 DNA: TGTGCCAGCAGCTTAGCAGGGACTAGCGCCTACACAGATACGCAGTATTTT
V gene: TRBV7-2; J gene: TRBJ2-1; D gene: NA; clone size: NA; CDR3 protein: CASIPDQSSYNEQFF; CDR3 DNA: TGTGCCAGCATCCCCGACCAGAGCTCCTACAATGAGCAGTTCTTC
V gene: TRBV29-1; J gene: TRBJ1-4; D gene: NA; clone size: NA; CDR3 protein: CSVELAGTPEKLFF; CDR3 DNA: TGCAGCGTTGAGTTGGCTGGGACCCCTGAAAAACTGTTTTTT
V gene: TRBV28; J gene: TRBJ2-1; D gene: NA; clone size: NA; CDR3 protein: CASSLREEQFF; CDR3 DNA: TGTGCCAGCAGTTTGAGGGAGGAGCAGTTCTTC
V gene: TRBV6-5; J gene: TRBJ2-7; D gene: NA; clone size: NA; CDR3 protein: CASSPGTTSYEQYF; CDR3 DNA: TGTGCCAGCAGTCCCGGGACAACGTCCTACGAGCAGTACTTC
V gene: TRBV9; J gene: TRBJ2-7; D gene: TRBD1; clone size: NA; CDR3 protein: CASSGVPGQGAYEQYF; CDR3 DNA: TGTGCCAGCAGCGGCGTACCGGGACAGGGGGCCTACGAGCAGTACTTC
V gene: TRBV30; J gene: TRBJ1-4; D gene: NA; clone size: NA; CDR3 protein: CAWKGDFEKLFF; CDR3 DNA: TGTGCCTGGAAGGGGGATTTTGAAAAACTGTTTTTT
V gene: TRBV5-6; J gene: TRBJ2-2; D gene: NA; clone size: NA; CDR3 protein: CASSRRTLNTGELFF; CDR3 DNA: TGTGCCAGCAGCCGGAGGACACTGAACACCGGGGAGCTGTTTTTT
V gene: TRBV28; J gene: TRBJ2-1; D gene: NA; clone size: NA; CDR3 protein: CASSSREYNEQFF; CDR3 DNA: TGTGCCAGCAGCTCCCGTGAATACAATGAGCAGTTCTTC
V gene: TRBV9; J gene: TRBJ2-1; D gene: NA; clone size: once; CDR3 protein: CASSVEGNYYNEQFF; CDR3 DNA: TGTGCCAGCAGCGTAGAAGGTAACTACTACAATGAGCAGTTCTTC
V gene: TRBV11-3; J gene: TRBJ2-2; D gene: TRBD2; clone size: NA; CDR3 protein: CASSLRKTSGDPGELFF; CDR3 DNA: TGTGCCAGCAGCTTACGAAAGACTAGCGGGGACCCCGGGGAGCTGTTTTTT
V gene: TRBV6-6; J gene: TRBJ2-5; D gene: TRBD1; clone size: NA; CDR3 protein: CASSYDRGRGETQYF; CDR3 DNA: TGTGCCAGCAGTTACGACAGGGGGCGCGGGGAGACCCAGTACTTC
V gene: TRBV30; J gene: TRBJ2-7; D gene: TRBD1; clone size: NA; CDR3 protein: CAYRDRAYEQYF; CDR3 DNA: TGTGCCTACCGGGACAGGGCCTACGAGCAGTACTTC
V gene: TRBV7-3; J gene: TRBJ2-3; D gene: TRBD2; clone size: NA; CDR3 protein: CASSTKLAGGFDTQYF; CDR3 DNA: TGTGCCAGCAGCACGAAACTAGCGGGGGGGTTTGATACGCAGTATTTT
V gene: TRBV7-2; J gene: TRBJ2-7; D gene: NA; clone size: NA; CDR3 protein: CASSFSVGSYEQYF; CDR3 DNA: TGTGCCAGCAGCTTTTCGGTGGGCTCCTACGAGCAGTACTTC
V gene: TRBV7-9; J gene: TRBJ2-2; D gene: NA; clone size: NA; CDR3 protein: CASSWMRTGELFF; CDR3 DNA: TGTGCCAGCAGCTGGATGAGAACCGGGGAGCTGTTTTTT
V gene: TRBV30; J gene: TRBJ1-2; D gene: TRBD1; clone size: NA; CDR3 protein: CAWSRDRGDYGYTF; CDR3 DNA: TGTGCCTGGAGCCGGGACAGGGGTGACTATGGCTACACCTTC
V gene: TRBV28; J gene: TRBJ1-2; D gene: NA; clone size: NA; CDR3 protein: CASSLLMGPTGYGYTF; CDR3 DNA: TGTGCCAGCAGTTTATTGATGGGTCCGACGGGCTATGGCTACACCTTC
V gene: TRBV4-1; J gene: TRBJ2-3; D gene: TRBD2; clone size: NA; CDR3 protein: CASTLPSAGGTDTQYF; CDR3 DNA: TGCGCCAGCACTCTTCCGTCCGCGGGGGGAACAGATACGCAGTATTTT
V gene: TRBV4-2; J gene: TRBJ2-2; D gene: TRBD2; clone size: NA; CDR3 protein: CASSQEPSGRLGTGELFF; CDR3 DNA: TGTGCCAGCAGCCAAGAGCCCAGCGGGAGGCTTGGCACCGGGGAGCTGTTTTTT
V gene: TRBV9; J gene: TRBJ2-3; D gene: NA; clone size: once; CDR3 protein: CASSSVGGPDTQYF; CDR3 DNA: TGTGCCAGCAGCTCCGTGGGGGGGCCAGATACGCAGTATTTT
V gene: TRBV28; J gene: TRBJ1-3; D gene: NA; clone size: NA; CDR3 protein: CASTLRRLGGNTIYF; CDR3 DNA: TGTGCCAGCACCCTGAGGAGGCTGGGGGGAAACACCATATATTTT
V gene: TRBV27; J gene: TRBJ1-2; D gene: TRBD1; clone size: NA; CDR3 protein: CASSAWTGSESYYGYTF; CDR3 DNA: TGTGCCAGCAGTGCATGGACAGGCTCAGAATCCTACTATGGCTACACCTTC
V gene: TRBV7-3; J gene: TRBJ2-3; D gene: TRBD2; clone size: NA; CDR3 protein: CASSSQGSSGGAPSTDTQYF; CDR3 DNA: TGTGCCAGCAGCTCCCAGGGGTCCAGCGGGGGGGCCCCCAGCACAGATACGCAGTATTTT
V gene: TRBV6-1; J gene: TRBJ1-4; D gene: NA; clone size: NA; CDR3 protein: CASSEGLWGGEKLFF; CDR3 DNA: TGTGCCAGCAGTGAGGGTTTGTGGGGGGGGGAAAAACTGTTTTTT